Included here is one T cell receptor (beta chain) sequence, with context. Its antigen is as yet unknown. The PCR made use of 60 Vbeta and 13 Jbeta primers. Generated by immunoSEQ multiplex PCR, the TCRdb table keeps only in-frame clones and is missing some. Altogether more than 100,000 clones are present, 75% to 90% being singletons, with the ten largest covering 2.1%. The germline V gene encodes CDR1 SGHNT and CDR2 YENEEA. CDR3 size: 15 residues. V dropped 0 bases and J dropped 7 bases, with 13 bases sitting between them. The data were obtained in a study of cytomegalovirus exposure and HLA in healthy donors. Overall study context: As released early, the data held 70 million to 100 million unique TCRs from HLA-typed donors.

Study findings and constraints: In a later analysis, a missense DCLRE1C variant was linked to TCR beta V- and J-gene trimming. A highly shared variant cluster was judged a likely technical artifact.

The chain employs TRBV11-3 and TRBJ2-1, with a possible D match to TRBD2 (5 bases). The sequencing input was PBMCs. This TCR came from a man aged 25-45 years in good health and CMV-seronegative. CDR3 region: CASSLETSSYNEQFF. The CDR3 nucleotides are TGTGCCAGCAGCTTAGAAACGTCTAGCTATAATGAGCAGTTCTTC.